The sequence of this T cell receptor (beta chain) was determined in a study of control samples from healthy donors and cancer patients. Sequencing used immunoSEQ multiplex PCR; TCRdb keeps in-frame clones, though not all of them. The sample has about 180,000 clones; roughly nine tenths are singletons. This CDR3 is built from 16 residues. Deletions cut 2 bases from V and 2 bases from J, with 16 bases between. Germline loops: CDR1 SEHNR, CDR2 FQNEAQ (reference sequence). The chain has TRBV7-9 and TRBJ2-7; possible D gene TRBD2, 6 bases. The TCR was taken from a man aged 25-45 years in good health. The sequencing input was blood. Here the CDR3 reads CASSLSTAGIPYEQYF. The CDR3 DNA is TGTGCCAGCAGCTTATCTACGGCGGGGATCCCCTACGAGCAGTACTTC.